Only a few counts were recorded for the clone carrying this T cell receptor (beta chain). What it recognizes is unknown. The data were obtained in a study of blood T cells in healthy people across ages. Germline V CDR1 and CDR2: MNHEY, SMNVEV (reference sequence). The CDR3 contains 16 residues. V was pared by 7 bases and J by 2 bases, with 12 bases of the junction left unmatched. Using a J-beta primer mix together with a sample-barcoded 5' primer, a second PCR was run for 7 to 11 cycles. TCRdb re-derived calls from the 5' RACE reads in MiXCR, one entry per CDR3 protein. The sample includes around 1,000,000 distinct CDR3 sequences, about 25% of them seen just once. Whole-study findings and limits: Strong correlation existed between TCR beta diversity and naive T cell percentage.

These data also formed part of another study, on T cells of mothers and their children. This second report adds: Every mother produced more than 9.5 million TCR beta CDR3 reads, whereas every child provided approximately 3 million.

Sequencing was done on a sample of blood. This clonotype was obtained from a girl between 2 and 10 years old in good health. J is TRBJ1-2 and V is TRBV27; 8 bases are a match to TRBD1. The CDR3 sequence is CASTSLLRGLNYGYTF. CDR3 sequence (DNA): TGTGCCAGCACCTCTTTACTCAGGGGGCTCAACTATGGCTACACCTTC.